These T cell receptor beta chains were read from a single sample in a study of T cells in localized non-small cell lung cancer. Sequencing used immunoSEQ multiplex PCR; TCRdb keeps in-frame clones, though not all of them. Of around 78,000 clones detected, more than 75% appear once; the ten largest clones hold 20% to 25%. The sample here was peripheral blood, taken before any cancer treatment. These receptors originate from a woman aged 35 to 70 with stage I squamous cell lung carcinoma. Each CDR3 is given with its conserved first and last residue.

v_call cdr3_aa
TRBV6-1 CASSEVGTSWEKLFF
TRBV14 CASSSRTGLEETQYF
TRBV30 CAWSGGGDLQQFF
TRBV6-5 CASSRTWMNTEAFF
TRBV6-5 CASVDRGGGNQPQHF
TRBV7-2 CASSPNPGNTIYF
TRBV14 CASRQVANTEAFF
TRBV27 CASSLREGGNTIYF
TRBV9 CASSVGQSYTEAFF
TRBV9 CASSRSGDQETQYF
TRBV6-5 CASSYVDTEAFF
TRBV5-6 CASSPLQGAYEQYF
TRBV7-3 CASSLNRNSPLHF
TRBV6-4 CASRGQGPSSPLHF
TRBV18 CASSPSQRPRSYYGYTF
TRBV5-1 CASSYVSTGGASGVADTQYF
TRBV10-3 CAIGPLGETQYF
TRBV2 CASSDGRAAGNTIYF
TRBV4-2 CASSQDPGWEQYF
TRBV27 CASSPDVLGNEQFF